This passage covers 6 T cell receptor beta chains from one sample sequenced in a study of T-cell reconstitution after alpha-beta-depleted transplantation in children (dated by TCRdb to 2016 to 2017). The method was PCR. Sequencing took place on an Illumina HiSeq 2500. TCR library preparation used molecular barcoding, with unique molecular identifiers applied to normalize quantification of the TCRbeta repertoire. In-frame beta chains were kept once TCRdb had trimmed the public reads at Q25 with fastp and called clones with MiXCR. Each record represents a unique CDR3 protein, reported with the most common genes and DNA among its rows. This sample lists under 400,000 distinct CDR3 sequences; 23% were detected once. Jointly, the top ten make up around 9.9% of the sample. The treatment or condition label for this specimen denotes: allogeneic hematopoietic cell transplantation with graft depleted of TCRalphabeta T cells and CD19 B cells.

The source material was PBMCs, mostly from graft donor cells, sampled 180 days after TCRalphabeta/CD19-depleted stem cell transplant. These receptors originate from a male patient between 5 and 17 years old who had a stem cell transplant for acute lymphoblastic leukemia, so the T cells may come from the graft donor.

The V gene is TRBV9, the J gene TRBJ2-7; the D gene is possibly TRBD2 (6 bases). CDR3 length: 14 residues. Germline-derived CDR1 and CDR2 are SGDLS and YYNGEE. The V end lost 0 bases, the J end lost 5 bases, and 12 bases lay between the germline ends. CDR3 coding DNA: TGTGCCAGCAGCGTAGCTGGAGGGTTGGACGAGCAGTACTTC. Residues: CASSVAGGLDEQYF.

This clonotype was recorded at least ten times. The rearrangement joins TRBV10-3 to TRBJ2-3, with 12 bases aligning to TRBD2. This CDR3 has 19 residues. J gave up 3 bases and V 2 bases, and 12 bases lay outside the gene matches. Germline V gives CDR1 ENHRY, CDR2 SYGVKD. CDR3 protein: CAISERLAGGPSITDTQYF. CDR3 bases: TGTGCCATCAGTGAGCGTCTAGCGGGAGGGCCGTCGATAACAGATACGCAGTATTTT.

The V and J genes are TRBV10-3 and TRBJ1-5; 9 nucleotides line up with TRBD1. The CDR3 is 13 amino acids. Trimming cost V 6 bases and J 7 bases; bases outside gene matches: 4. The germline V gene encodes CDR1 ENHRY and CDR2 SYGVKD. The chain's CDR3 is CAIRDRGGQPQHF. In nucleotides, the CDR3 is TGTGCCATCAGGGACAGGGGTGGGCAGCCCCAGCATTTT.

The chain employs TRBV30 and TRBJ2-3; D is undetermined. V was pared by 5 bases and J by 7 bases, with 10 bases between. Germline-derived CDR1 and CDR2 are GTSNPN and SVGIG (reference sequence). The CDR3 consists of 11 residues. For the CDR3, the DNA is TGTGCCTGGGGCCCGCCCTATACGCAGTATTTT. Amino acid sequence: CAWGPPYTQYF. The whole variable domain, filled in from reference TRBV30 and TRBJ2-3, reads SQTIHQWPATLVQPVGSPLSLECTVEGTSNPNLYWYRQAAGRGLQLLFYSVGIGQISSEVPQNLSASRPQDRQFILSSKKLLLSDSGFYLCAWGPPYTQYFGPGTRLTVL.

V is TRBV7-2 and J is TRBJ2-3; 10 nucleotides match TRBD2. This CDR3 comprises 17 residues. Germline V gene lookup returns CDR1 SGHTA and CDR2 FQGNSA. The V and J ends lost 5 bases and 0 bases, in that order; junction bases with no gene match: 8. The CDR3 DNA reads TGTGCCAGCAGCCCTGGACTAGCGGCACTCAGCACAGATACGCAGTATTTT. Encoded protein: CASSPGLAALSTDTQYF.

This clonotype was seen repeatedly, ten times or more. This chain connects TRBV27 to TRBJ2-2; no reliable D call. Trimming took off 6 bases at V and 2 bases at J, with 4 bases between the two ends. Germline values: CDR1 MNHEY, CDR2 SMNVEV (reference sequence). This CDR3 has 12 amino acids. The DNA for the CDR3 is TGTGCCAGCAGCTTCAACACCGGGGAGCTGTTTTTT. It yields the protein CASSFNTGELFF.